This T cell receptor beta chain was found in a study of type 1 regulatory T cells. Across the study: This in vitro CD4 product, T-allo10, is enriched for Tr1 cells and alloantigen-specific.

This clonotype counts as medium-sized (0.01 to 0.1%). Its antigen is unknown. MiXCR, run by TCRdb on the reads, gives a single entry per CDR3 protein. The sample lists thousands of distinct CDR3 sequences, 27% seen once, with roughly 8.2% in the top ten. T-allo10 cells from the graft donor were described as anergic, host-alloantigen-specific, and alloantigen-specific suppressors. Trimming cost V 7 bases and J 4 bases, with 14 bases left between them. This CDR3 comprises 13 residues. Germline V gene lookup returns CDR1 SGHRS and CDR2 YFSETQ. This clonotype originated in a human donor in good health. The chain couples TRBV5-1 to TRBJ1-1; a weak D match, TRBD1 (5 bases). The sequenced material came from cultured T cells, either the whole culture or a sorted T cell fraction (not recorded which). Subset described: Tr1-enriched cell product generated in vitro against host alloantigens. CDR3 DNA: TGCGCCAGCTTTTCCTCTGGGGGCACTGAAGCTTTCTTT. Translating gives CASFSSGGTEAFF. Looking up the rest from reference TRBV5-1 and TRBJ1-1 gives the full variable domain: KAGVTQTPRYLIKTRGQQVTLSCSPISGHRSVSWYQQTPGQGLQFLFEYFSETQRNKGNFPGRFSGRQFSNSRSEMNVSTLELGDSALYLCASFSSGGTEAFFGQGTRLTVV.